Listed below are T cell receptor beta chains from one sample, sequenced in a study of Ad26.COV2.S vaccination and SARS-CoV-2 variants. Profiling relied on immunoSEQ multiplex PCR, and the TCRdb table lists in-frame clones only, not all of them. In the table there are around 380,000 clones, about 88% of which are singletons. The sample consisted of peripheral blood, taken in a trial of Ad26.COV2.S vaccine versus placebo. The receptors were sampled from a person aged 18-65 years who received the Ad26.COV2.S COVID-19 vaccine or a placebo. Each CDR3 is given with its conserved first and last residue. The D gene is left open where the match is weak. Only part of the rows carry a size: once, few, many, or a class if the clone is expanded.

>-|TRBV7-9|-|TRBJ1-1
CASSLESLGARAEAFF
TGTGCCAGCAGCTTAGAGTCGTTGGGGGCTCGTGCTGAAGCTTTCTTT
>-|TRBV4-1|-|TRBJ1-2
CASRLVGGNYGYTF
TGCGCCAGCAGACTCGTAGGGGGGAACTATGGCTACACCTTC
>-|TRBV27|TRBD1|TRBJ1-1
CASSFAVGTVTEAFF
TGTGCCAGCAGTTTTGCCGTGGGGACAGTCACTGAAGCTTTCTTT
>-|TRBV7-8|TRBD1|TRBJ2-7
CASSLRDSYYEQYF
TGTGCCAGCAGCCTCCGGGACAGTTACTACGAGCAGTACTTC
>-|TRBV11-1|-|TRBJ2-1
CASSLVRGNSYNEQFF
TGTGCCAGCAGCTTAGTACGGGGAAACTCCTACAATGAGCAGTTCTTC
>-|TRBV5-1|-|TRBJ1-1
CASSLRGNTEAFF
TGCGCCAGCAGCTTGAGGGGCAACACTGAAGCTTTCTTT
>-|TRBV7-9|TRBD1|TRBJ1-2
CASSLAGTVYGYTF
TGTGCCAGCAGCTTAGCCGGGACAGTCTATGGCTACACCTTC
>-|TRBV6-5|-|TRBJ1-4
CASSSGSTNEKLFF
TGTGCCAGCAGTTCAGGGAGCACTAATGAAAAACTGTTTTTT
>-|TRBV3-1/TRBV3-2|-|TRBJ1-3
CASSQRSGGNSGNTIYF
TGTGCCAGCAGCCAACGGAGTGGGGGTAACTCTGGAAACACCATATATTTT
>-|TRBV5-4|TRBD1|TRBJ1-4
CASNSDRGNEKLFF
TGTGCCAGCAACTCGGACAGGGGGAATGAAAAACTGTTTTTT
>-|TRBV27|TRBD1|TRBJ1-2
CASSFTGDLYGYTF
TGTGCCAGCAGTTTCACAGGGGACCTCTATGGCTACACCTTC
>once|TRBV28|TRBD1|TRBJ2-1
CASSLWTGGGDEQFF
TGTGCCAGCAGTTTATGGACAGGGGGTGGGGATGAGCAGTTCTTC
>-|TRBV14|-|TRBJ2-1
CASSGGPYNEQFF
TGTGCCAGCAGCGGGGGACCCTACAATGAGCAGTTCTTC
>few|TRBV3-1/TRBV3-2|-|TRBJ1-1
CASSLPGFKETEAFF
TGTGCCAGCAGCCTTCCGGGTTTCAAGGAAACTGAAGCTTTCTTT
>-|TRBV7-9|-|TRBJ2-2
CASSLAQNTGELFF
TGTGCCAGCAGCTTAGCCCAGAACACCGGGGAGCTGTTTTTT
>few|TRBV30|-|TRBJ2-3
CAWSVSTDTQYF
TGTGCCTGGAGTGTGAGCACAGATACGCAGTATTTT
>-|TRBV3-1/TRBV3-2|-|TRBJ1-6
CASSQDDSGSPLHF
TGTGCCAGCAGCCAAGACGACAGTGGTTCACCCCTCCACTTT
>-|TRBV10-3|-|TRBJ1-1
CAIREPAQTEAFF
TGTGCCATCCGGGAACCAGCACAGACTGAAGCTTTCTTT
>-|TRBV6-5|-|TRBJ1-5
CASRGDTGDNQPQHF
TGTGCCAGCAGGGGCGATACAGGTGACAATCAGCCCCAGCATTTT
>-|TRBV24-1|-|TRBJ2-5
CATSDPWTQYF
TGTGCCACCAGTGACCCCTGGACCCAGTACTTC
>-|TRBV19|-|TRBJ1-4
CASSVQASTNEKLFF
TGTGCCAGTAGTGTCCAGGCGTCAACTAATGAAAAACTGTTTTTT
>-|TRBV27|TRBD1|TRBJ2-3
CASSFAGTGGLDTQYF
TGTGCCAGCAGCTTTGCCGGGACAGGGGGTTTGGATACGCAGTATTTT
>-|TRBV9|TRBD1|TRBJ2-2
CASSVETGENTGELFF
TGTGCCAGCAGCGTAGAGACAGGGGAGAACACCGGGGAGCTGTTTTTT
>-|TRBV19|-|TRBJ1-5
CASRSSGRGGNQPQHF
TGTGCCAGTCGTTCAAGTGGCAGGGGAGGCAATCAGCCCCAGCATTTT
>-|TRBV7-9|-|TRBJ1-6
CASSLTNSPLHF
TGTGCCAGCAGCTTAACGAATTCACCCCTCCACTTT
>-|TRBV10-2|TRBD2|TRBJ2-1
CASSVYQRGFDEQFF
TGCGCCAGCAGTGTATATCAGCGGGGGTTCGATGAGCAGTTCTTC
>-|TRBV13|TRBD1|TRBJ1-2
CASSMGQYYGYTF
TGTGCCAGCAGCATGGGACAGTACTATGGCTACACCTTC
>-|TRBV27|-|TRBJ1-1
CASSPFRGAVGNTEAFF
TGTGCCAGCAGCCCCTTTCGGGGGGCTGTCGGGAACACTGAAGCTTTCTTT
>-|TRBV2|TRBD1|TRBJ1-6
CASKQDRVYNSPLHF
TGTGCCAGCAAGCAGGACAGGGTCTATAATTCACCCCTCCACTTT
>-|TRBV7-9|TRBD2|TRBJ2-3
CASSTGGPTDTQYF
TGTGCCAGCAGCACGGGGGGACCCACAGATACGCAGTATTTT
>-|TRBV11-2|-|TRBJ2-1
CASSDTSREQFF
TGTGCCAGCAGCGATACTAGCCGCGAGCAGTTCTTC
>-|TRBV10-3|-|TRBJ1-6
CAISVGGSPLHF
TGTGCCATCAGTGTCGGGGGTTCACCCCTCCACTTT
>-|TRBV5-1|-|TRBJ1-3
CASSQGSGNTIYF
TGCGCCAGCAGCCAGGGCTCTGGAAACACCATATATTTT
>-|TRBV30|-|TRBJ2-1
CACGSNLGGEQFF
TGTGCCTGCGGTAGCAACCTCGGGGGTGAGCAGTTCTTC
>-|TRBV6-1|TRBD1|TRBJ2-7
CASSFTGQPYEQYF
TGTGCCAGCAGTTTTACGGGACAGCCCTACGAGCAGTACTTC
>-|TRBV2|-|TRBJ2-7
CATRTASYEQYF
TGTGCCACCAGGACTGCTTCCTACGAGCAGTACTTC
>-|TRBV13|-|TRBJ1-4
CATKPATNEKLFF
TGTGCCACCAAACCTGCAACTAATGAAAAACTGTTTTTT
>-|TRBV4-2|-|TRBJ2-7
CASSQASGVKGYEQYF
TGTGCCAGCAGCCAAGCGTCCGGCGTCAAGGGCTACGAGCAGTACTTC
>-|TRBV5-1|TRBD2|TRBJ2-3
CASSQYIAGGPGIDTQYF
TGCGCCAGCAGCCAATATATAGCGGGGGGGCCAGGTATAGATACGCAGTATTTT